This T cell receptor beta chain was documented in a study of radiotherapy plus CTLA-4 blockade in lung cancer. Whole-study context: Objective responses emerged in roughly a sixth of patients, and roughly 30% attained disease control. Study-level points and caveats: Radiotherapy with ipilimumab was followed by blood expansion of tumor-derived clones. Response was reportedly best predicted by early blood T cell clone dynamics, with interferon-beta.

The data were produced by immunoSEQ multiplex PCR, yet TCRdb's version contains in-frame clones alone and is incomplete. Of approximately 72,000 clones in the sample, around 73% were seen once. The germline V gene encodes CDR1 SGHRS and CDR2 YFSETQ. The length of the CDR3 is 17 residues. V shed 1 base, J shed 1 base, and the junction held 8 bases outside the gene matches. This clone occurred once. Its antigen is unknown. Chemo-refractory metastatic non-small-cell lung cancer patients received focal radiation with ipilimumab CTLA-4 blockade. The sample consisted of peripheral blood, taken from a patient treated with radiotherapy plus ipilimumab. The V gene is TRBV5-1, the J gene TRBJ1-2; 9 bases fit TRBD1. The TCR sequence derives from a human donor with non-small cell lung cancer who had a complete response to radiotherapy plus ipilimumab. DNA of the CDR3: TGCGCCAGCAGCTTGTTGTGGGGACAGGGCTTTAACTATGGCTACACCTTC. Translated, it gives CASSLLWGQGFNYGYTF.